The 13 T cell receptor beta chains given below trace back to one sample, sequenced in a study of T cells in localized non-small cell lung cancer (dated by TCRdb to 2018 to 2021). Library preparation was by the immunoSEQ multiplex PCR assay. In its TCRdb copy, this immuneACCESS table keeps in-frame sequences only and misses some clones. Where compared with another copy, unresolved V genes explain less than half of these, and the others have no known cause. The sample table records about 40,000 clones; roughly 91% of these occur just once. Clones ranked in the top ten supply 10% to 13% of the sample. The input for sequencing was PBMCs, taken before any cancer treatment. Receptors originate from a woman aged 40-70 years with stage II lung adenocarcinoma.

This clone has a single count. The V gene is TRBV5-1, the J gene TRBJ2-3; 10 bases are a match to TRBD1. This CDR3 is 17 amino acids long. Germline V gene lookup returns CDR1 SGHRS and CDR2 YFSETQ. Germline trimming cut 7 bases from V and 0 bases from J; bases unmatched to any gene: 11. The CDR3 region is CASERTGGWGSTDTQYF. CDR3 in DNA: TGCGCCAGCGAACGGACAGGGGGATGGGGAAGCACAGATACGCAGTATTTT.

This chain links TRBV7-6 with TRBJ2-2, with 8 bases fitting TRBD1. The CDR3 consists of 17 residues. V dropped 5 bases and J dropped 4; count of bases not matched to a gene: 12. Looked up from germline, CDR1 is SGHVS and CDR2 is FNYEAQ. CDR3 DNA sequence: TGTGCCAGCAGCGCCCTGATCCAGGGGGCGAGCACCGGGGAGCTGTTTTTT. Translated: CASSALIQGASTGELFF.

The chain couples TRBV29-1 to TRBJ2-3, with 9 bases that match TRBD2. CDR1 is SQVTM and CDR2 is ANQGSEA in the germline V gene. This CDR3 region has 14 residues. V was clipped by 3 bases and J by 1 base; unmatched bases: 2. As DNA, the CDR3 is TGCAGCGTTGAGGGACTAGCCGGCACAGATACGCAGTATTTT. It specifies CSVEGLAGTDTQYF.

This clone has more than one count but fewer than ten. This chain joins TRBV7-9 and TRBJ1-5; no clear D gene. Germline-derived CDR1 and CDR2 are SEHNR and FQNEAQ (reference sequence). Trimming left V 5 bases short and J 5 bases short, with 13 bases between. This CDR3 contains 14 residues. The CDR3 region has the DNA TGTGCCAGCAGCCCTGGGCTGGTTGATCAGCCCCAGCATTTT. This codes for CASSPGLVDQPQHF.

J is TRBJ2-3 and V is TRBV4-1; perhaps TRBD2 as D (5 bases). V shed 0 bases and J shed 4 bases, with 20 bases lying between them. The CDR3 runs to 18 residues. Germline values: CDR1 MGHRA, CDR2 YSYEKL. The CDR3 is CASSQDPQDSGRPDTQYF. The CDR3 DNA sequence: TGCGCCAGCAGCCAAGACCCCCAGGACTCCGGCAGGCCAGATACGCAGTATTTT.

The rearrangement uses TRBV2 and TRBJ1-2, with D possibly TRBD1 on 6 matching bases. The CDR3 is 13 amino acids. Trimming stripped 6 bases from V and 4 bases from J, with 12 bases between. The germline V gene encodes CDR1 SNHLY and CDR2 FYNNEI. The CDR3 reads CASSEGHLYGYTF. In DNA form, the CDR3 reads TGTGCCAGCAGCGAGGGACACCTCTATGGCTACACCTTC.

The CDR3 region is CASSPRGVDTEAFF. DNA for the CDR3: TGTGCCAGCAGCCCCCGGGGGGTGGACACTGAAGCTTTCTTT. The chain joins TRBV7-9 to TRBJ1-1, with a tentative D call TRBD1 (5 bases). Trimming left V 5 bases short and J 3 bases short, with 13 bases between. This CDR3 has 14 residues. Germline loops: CDR1 SEHNR, CDR2 FQNEAQ (reference sequence).

The chain has TRBV19 and TRBJ2-3, with 9 bases identical to TRBD2. Trimming cost V 7 bases and J 6 bases; bases outside gene matches: 14. The V gene's germline CDR1 is LNHDA and CDR2 SQIVND (reference sequence). The CDR3 is made up of 16 amino acids. CDR3 DNA: TGTGCCAGTAAGGCGGGGGGGCCGTCGATTCTGGATACGCAGTATTTT. As protein: CASKAGGPSILDTQYF.

Concerning this clone: At one boundary the junction diverges from the germline segment, which might be a read error. The chain carries TRBV28 and TRBJ1-3; maybe TRBD1 (5 bases). Germline loops: CDR1 MDHEN, CDR2 SYDVKM. CDR3 length equals 12 residues. The CDR3 coding sequence is TGCGTCACAGGCGACTCTGGAAACACCATATATTTT. Protein product: CVTGDSGNTIYF.

V is TRBV29-1 and J is TRBJ2-7; D call uncertain. CDR1 and CDR2 (germline): SQVTM, ANQGSEA. V lost 2 bases to trimming and J lost 6 bases, with 14 bases between them. The CDR3 is 13 amino acids. CDR3 nucleotides: TGCAGCGTTGAAAAACCCGGCGTCTCCGAGCAGTACTTC. This gives the protein CSVEKPGVSEQYF.

The chain combines TRBV7-8 with TRBJ2-7; TRBD2 matches at 11 bases. The junction had 5 bases not matched to a gene; V was cut back by 1 base and J by 3 bases. Germline assignment: CDR1 SGHVS and CDR2 FQNEAQ. The CDR3 spans 16 residues. In DNA form, the CDR3 reads TGTGCCAGCAGCTTAGTTAGCGGGAGGGCTATCTACGAGCAGTACTTC. Its protein is CASSLVSGRAIYEQYF.

The chain is built from TRBV10-3 and TRBJ2-7; D not certain. CDR1 is ENHRY, CDR2 SYGVKD, per germline. The CDR3 consists of 17 residues. Deletions cut 0 bases from V and 0 bases from J, with 15 bases between. The DNA of the CDR3 is TGTGCCATCAGTGAGTCGACTCCGCTCTTGAGCTCCTACGAGCAGTACTTC. It codes for CAISESTPLLSSYEQYF.

As for this clone: Other DNA sequences in the sample encode the same CDR3. J is TRBJ1-1 and V is TRBV19; 8 bases match TRBD1. The CDR3 length is 14 residues. Per the germline V gene, CDR1 is LNHDA and CDR2 is SQIVND (reference sequence). V gave up 3 bases and J gave up 1 base; unmatched junction bases: 1. The CDR3 protein is CASSIDRGNTEAFF. The CDR3 DNA is TGTGCCAGTAGTATCGACAGGGGGAACACTGAAGCTTTCTTT.